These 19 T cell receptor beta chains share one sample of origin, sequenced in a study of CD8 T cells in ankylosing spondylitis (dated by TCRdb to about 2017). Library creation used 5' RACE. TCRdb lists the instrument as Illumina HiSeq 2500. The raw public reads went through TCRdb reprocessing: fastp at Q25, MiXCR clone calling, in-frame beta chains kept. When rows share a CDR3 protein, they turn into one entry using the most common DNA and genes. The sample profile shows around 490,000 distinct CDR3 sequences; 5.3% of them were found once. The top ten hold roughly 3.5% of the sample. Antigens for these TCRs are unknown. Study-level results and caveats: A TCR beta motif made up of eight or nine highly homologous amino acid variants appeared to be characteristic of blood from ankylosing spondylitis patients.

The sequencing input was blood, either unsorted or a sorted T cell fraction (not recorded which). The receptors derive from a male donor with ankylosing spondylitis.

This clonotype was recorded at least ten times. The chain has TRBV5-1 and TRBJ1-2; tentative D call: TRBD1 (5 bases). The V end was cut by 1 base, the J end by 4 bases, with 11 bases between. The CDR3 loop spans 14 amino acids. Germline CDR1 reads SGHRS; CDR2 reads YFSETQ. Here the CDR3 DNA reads TGCGCCAGCAGCTTGCGAGGGGAGACCTATGGCTACACCTTC. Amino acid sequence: CASSLRGETYGYTF.

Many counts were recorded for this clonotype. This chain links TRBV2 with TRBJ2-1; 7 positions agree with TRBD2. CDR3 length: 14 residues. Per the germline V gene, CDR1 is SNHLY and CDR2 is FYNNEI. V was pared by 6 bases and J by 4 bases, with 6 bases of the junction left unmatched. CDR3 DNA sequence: TGTGCCAGCAGGGAGGGGAGGGGATACAATGAGCAGTTCTTC. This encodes CASREGRGYNEQFF.

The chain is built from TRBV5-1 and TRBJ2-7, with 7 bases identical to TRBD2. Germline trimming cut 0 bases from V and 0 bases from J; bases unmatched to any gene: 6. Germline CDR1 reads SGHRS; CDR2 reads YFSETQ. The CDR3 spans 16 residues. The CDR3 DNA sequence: TGCGCCAGCAGCTTGGGGCTAGCGGAGACCTCCTACGAGCAGTACTTC. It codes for CASSLGLAETSYEQYF.

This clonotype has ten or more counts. CDR3 amino acids: CASSYSRGAGGTDTQYF. Here the CDR3 DNA reads TGTGCCAGCAGTTACTCGAGGGGCGCAGGAGGCACAGATACGCAGTATTTT. The rearrangement links TRBV6-5 to TRBJ2-3; D could derive from TRBD1 or TRBD2 (5 bases each). The CDR3 is made up of 17 amino acids. Germline V gene lookup returns CDR1 MNHEY and CDR2 SVGAGI. V was cut by 0 bases and J by 1 base, with 14 bases left in between.

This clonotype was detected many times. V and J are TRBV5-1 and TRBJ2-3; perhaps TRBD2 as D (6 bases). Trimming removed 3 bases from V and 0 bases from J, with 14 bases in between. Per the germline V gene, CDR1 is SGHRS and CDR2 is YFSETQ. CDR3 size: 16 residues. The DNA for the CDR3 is TGCGCCAGCAGCTGGGGCGGGGCGGATAGCACAGATACGCAGTATTTT. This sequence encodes CASSWGGADSTDTQYF.

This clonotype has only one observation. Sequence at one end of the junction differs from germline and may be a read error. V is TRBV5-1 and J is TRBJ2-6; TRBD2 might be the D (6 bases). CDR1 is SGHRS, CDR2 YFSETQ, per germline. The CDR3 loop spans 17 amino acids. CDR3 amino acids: CASRDPRTISGANVLNF. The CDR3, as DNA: TGCGCCAGCAGGGACCCTAGGACTATATCTGGGGCCAACGTCCTGAATTTC.

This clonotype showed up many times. In nucleotides, the CDR3 is TGCAGCGTTGAACAACAGGGGTACACCGGGGAGCTGTTTTTT. Translating gives CSVEQQGYTGELFF. The chain links TRBV29-1 to TRBJ2-2, with TRBD1 identical over 7 bases. The CDR3 length is 14 residues. After removal of 2 bases from V and 3 bases from J, the junction contained 3 bases not matched to a gene. CDR1 and CDR2 (germline): SQVTM, ANQGSEA.

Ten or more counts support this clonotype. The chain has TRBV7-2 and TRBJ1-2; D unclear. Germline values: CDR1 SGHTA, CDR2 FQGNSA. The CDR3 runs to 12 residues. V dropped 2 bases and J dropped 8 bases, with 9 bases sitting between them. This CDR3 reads CASSLYRMGYTF. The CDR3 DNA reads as TGTGCCAGCAGCTTATACAGAATGGGCTACACCTTC. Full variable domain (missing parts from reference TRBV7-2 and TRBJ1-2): GAGVSQSPSNKVTEKGKDVELRCDPISGHTALYWYRQSLGQGLEFLIYFQGNSAPDKSGLPSDRFSAERTGGSVSTLTIQRTQQEDSAVYLCASSLYRMGYTFGSGTRLTVV.

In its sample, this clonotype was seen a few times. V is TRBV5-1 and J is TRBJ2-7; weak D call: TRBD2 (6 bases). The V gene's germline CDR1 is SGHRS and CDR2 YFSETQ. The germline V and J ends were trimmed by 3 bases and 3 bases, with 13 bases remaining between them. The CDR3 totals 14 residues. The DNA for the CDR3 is TGCGCCAGCAGCTATGGGCGGGACGGCTACGAGCAGTACTTC. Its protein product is CASSYGRDGYEQYF.

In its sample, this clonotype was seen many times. The CDR3 sequence is CASSQARGLAWDEQFF. In DNA form, the CDR3 reads TGTGCCAGCAGCCAAGCTCGGGGACTAGCGTGGGATGAGCAGTTCTTC. J is TRBJ2-1 and V is TRBV3-1, with 10 positions matching TRBD2. Germline V CDR1 and CDR2: LGHDT, YNNKEL (reference sequence). The CDR3 covers 16 residues. The ends lost 1 base at V and 8 bases at J; junction bases unmatched: 8.

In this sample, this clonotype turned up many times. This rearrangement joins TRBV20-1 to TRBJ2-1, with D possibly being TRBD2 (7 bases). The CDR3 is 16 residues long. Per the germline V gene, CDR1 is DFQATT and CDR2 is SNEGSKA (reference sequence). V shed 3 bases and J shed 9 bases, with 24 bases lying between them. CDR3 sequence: CSASGTPGGGEGEQFF. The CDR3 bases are TGCAGTGCTAGCGGGACCCCCGGAGGGGGGGAGGGTGAGCAGTTCTTC.

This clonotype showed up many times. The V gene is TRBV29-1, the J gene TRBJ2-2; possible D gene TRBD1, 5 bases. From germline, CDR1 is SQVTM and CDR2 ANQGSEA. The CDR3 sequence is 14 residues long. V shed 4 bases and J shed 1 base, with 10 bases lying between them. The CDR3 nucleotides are TGCAGCGTTGGGGGCAGGCTGAACACCGGGGAGCTGTTTTTT. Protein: CSVGGRLNTGELFF.

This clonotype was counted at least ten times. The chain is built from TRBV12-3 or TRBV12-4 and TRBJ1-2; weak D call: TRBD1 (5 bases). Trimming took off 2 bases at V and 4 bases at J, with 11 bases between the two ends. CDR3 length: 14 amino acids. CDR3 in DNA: TGTGCCAGCAGTTTAACCATAAGGGGCTATGGCTACACCTTC. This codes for CASSLTIRGYGYTF.

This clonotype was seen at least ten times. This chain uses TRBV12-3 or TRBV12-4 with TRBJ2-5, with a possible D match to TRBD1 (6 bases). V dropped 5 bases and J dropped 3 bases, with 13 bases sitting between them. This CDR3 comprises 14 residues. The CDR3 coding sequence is TGTGCCAGCAGTAGAGGACAGACAAAAGAGACCCAGTACTTC. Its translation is CASSRGQTKETQYF.

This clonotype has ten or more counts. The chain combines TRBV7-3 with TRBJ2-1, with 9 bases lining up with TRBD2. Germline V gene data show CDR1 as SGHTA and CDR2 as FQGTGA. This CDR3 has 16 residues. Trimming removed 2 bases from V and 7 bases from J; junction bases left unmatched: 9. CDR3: CASSLYPAGGSNEQFF. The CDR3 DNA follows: TGTGCCAGCAGCTTATACCCAGCGGGGGGTTCTAATGAGCAGTTCTTC.

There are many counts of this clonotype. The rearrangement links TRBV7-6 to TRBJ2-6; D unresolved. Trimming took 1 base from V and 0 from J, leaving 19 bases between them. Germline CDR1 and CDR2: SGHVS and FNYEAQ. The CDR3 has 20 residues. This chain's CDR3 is CASSLVSSSSPDSGANVLTF. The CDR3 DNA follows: TGTGCCAGCAGCTTAGTTTCCAGTTCATCCCCAGACTCTGGGGCCAACGTCCTGACTTTC.

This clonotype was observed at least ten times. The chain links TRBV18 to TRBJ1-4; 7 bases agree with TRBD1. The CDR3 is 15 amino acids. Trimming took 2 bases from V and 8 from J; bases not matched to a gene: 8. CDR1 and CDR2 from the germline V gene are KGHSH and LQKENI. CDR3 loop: CASSPTTGLREKLFF. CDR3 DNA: TGTGCCAGCTCACCAACGACAGGGCTTCGGGAAAAACTGTTTTTT.

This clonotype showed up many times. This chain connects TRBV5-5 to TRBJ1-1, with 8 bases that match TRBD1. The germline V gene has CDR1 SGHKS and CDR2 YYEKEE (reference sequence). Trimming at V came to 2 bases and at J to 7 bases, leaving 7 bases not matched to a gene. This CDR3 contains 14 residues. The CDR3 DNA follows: TGTGCCAGCAGCTTCGGACAGGGCCGGGGTGAAGCTTTCTTT. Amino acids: CASSFGQGRGEAFF.

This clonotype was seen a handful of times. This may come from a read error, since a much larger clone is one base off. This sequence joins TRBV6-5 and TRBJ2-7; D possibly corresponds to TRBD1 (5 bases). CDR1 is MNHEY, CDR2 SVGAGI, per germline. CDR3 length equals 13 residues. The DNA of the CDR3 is TGTTCCAGCAGTTTACGACAGCCCTACGAGCAGTACTTC. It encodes CSSSLRQPYEQYF.